The text below deals with one T cell receptor beta chain. Antigen unknown. The sample comes from a study of CD8+ T cells in alopecia areata. Background on the study: Those patients who were treated received oral tofacitinib, which was given at 5 to 10 mg twice daily for moderate-to-severe alopecia areata. Study-wide results and limits: Sequencing of scalp samples also captures resident alphabeta T cells of normal skin.

Germline loops: CDR1 LGHNA, CDR2 YNFKEQ. Germline trimming cut 0 bases from V and 5 bases from J; bases unmatched to any gene: 6. The CDR3 has 16 amino acids. In each case, RNA was isolated and then reverse transcribed into cDNA as the sequencing template. Only in-frame clones appear in the TCRdb table, and some are missing; sequencing was by immunoSEQ multiplex PCR. The sample includes approximately 180,000 clones, roughly 70% of them seen just once. PBMC-derived CD4+ and CD8+ T cells were sorted. The chain uses TRBV4-2 and TRBJ1-4, with 7 bases fitting TRBD1. Source: CD8+ T cells sorted from blood, taken at week 0. The TCR originated in a human donor with alopecia areata. CDR3 bases: TGTGCCAGCAGCCAAGATAGGGGACAGACGAATGAAAAACTGTTTTTT. This gives the protein CASSQDRGQTNEKLFF.